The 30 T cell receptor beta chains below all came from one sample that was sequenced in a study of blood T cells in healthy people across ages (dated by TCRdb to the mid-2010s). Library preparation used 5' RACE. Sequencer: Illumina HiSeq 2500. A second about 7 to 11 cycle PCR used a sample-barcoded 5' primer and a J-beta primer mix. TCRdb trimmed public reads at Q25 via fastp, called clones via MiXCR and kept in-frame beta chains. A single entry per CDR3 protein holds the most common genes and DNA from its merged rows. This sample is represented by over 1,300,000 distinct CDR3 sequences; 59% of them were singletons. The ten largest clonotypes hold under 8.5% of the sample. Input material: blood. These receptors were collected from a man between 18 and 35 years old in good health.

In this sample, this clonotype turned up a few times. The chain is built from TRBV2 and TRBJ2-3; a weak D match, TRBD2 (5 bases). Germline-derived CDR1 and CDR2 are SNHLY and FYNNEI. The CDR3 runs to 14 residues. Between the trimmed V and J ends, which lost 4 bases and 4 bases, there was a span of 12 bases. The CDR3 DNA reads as TGTGCCAGCAGTGTTAGTCTAGCTCCAGATACGCAGTATTTT. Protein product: CASSVSLAPDTQYF.

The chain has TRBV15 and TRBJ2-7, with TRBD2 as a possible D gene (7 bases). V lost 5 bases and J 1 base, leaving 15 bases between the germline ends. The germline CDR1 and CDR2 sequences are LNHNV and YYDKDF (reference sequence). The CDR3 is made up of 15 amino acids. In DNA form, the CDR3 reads TGTGCCACCAGCTCCCAGCGGGGACAATCCTACGAGCAGTACTTC. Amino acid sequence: CATSSQRGQSYEQYF. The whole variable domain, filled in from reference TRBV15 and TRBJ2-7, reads DAMVIQNPRYQVTQFGKPVTLSCSQTLNHNVMYWYQQKSSQAPKLLFHYYDKDFNNEADTPDNFQSRRPNTSFCFLDIRSPGLGDTAMYLCATSSQRGQSYEQYFGPGTRLTVT.

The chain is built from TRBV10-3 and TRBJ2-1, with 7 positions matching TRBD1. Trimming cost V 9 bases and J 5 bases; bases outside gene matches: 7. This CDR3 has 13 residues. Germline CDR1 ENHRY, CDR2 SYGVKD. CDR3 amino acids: CAIGQARDNEQFF. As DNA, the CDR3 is TGTGCCATAGGACAGGCGAGAGACAATGAGCAGTTCTTC.

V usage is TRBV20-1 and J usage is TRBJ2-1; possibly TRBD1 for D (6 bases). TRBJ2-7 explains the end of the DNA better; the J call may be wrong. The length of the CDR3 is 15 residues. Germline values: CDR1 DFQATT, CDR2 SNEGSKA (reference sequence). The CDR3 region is CSAIPGTSSYNEQYF. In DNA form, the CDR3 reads TGCAGTGCCATCCCGGGGACAAGCTCCTACAATGAGCAGTACTTC.

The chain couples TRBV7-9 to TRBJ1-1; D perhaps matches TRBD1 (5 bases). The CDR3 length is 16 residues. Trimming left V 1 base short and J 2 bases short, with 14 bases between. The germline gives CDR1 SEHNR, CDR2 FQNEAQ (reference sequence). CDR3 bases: TGTGCCAGCAGCTTAGTATATGCAGGGCCAAACACTGAAGCTTTCTTT. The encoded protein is CASSLVYAGPNTEAFF. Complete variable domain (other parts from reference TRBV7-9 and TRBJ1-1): DTGVSQNPRHKITKRGQNVTFRCDPISEHNRLYWYRQTLGQGPEFLTYFQNEAQLEKSRLLSDRFSAERPKGSFSTLEIQRTEQGDSAMYLCASSLVYAGPNTEAFFGQGTRLTVV.

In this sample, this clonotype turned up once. The CDR3: CASSQDGQALGEQFF. As DNA, the CDR3 is TGTGCCAGCAGCCAAGATGGACAGGCCCTAGGTGAGCAGTTCTTC. The rearrangement uses TRBV14 and TRBJ2-1, with 7 bases lining up with TRBD1. The V gene's germline CDR1 is SGHDN and CDR2 FVKESK. CDR3 length equals 15 residues. The ends lost 0 bases at V and 9 bases at J; junction bases unmatched: 8.

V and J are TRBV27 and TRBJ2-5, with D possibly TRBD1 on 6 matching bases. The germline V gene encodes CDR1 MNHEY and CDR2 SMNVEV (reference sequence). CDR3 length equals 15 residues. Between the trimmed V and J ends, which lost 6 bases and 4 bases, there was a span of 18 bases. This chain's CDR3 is CASSLTTGSPETQYF. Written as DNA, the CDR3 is TGTGCCAGCAGCTTGACCACAGGGTCCCCAGAGACCCAGTACTTC.

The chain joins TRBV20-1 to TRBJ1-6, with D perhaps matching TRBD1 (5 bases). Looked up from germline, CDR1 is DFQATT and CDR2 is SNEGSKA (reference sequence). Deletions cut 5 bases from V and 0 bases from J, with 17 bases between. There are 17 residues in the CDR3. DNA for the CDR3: TGCAGTGCTCACACTCTGGGACGGAGCTCCTATAATTCACCCCTCCACTTT. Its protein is CSAHTLGRSSYNSPLHF.

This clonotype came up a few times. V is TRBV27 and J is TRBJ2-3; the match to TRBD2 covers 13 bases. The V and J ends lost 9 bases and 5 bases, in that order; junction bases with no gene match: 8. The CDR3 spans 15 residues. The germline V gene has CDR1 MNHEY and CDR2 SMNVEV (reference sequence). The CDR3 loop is CASTSGRAGGDTQYF. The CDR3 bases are TGTGCCAGTACTAGCGGGAGGGCCGGAGGAGATACGCAGTATTTT.

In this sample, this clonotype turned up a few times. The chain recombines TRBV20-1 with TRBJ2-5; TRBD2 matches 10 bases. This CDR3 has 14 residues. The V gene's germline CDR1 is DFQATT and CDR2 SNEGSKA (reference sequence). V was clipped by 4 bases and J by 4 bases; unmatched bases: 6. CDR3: CSAKGLADLETQYF. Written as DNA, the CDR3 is TGCAGTGCTAAAGGACTAGCGGATTTAGAGACCCAGTACTTC.

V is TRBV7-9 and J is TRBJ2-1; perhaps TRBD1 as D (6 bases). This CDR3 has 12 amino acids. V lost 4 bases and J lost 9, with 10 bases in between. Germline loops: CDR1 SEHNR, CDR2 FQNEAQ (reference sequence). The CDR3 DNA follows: TGTGCCAGCAGCTGGACAGATAGTGAGCAGTTCTTC. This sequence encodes CASSWTDSEQFF.

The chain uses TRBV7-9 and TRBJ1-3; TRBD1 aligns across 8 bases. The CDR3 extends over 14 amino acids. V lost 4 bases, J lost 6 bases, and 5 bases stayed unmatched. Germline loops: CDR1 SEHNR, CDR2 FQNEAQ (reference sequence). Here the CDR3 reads CASSSGTGENTIYF. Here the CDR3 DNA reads TGTGCCAGCAGCTCGGGGACAGGTGAAAACACCATATATTTT.

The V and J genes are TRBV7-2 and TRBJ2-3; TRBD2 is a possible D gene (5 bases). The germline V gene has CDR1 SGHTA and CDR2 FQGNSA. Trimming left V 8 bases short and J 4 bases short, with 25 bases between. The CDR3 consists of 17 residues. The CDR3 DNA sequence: TGTGCCAGCGCCACCCTTGAGTGGAGGCCCTCCCCAGATACGCAGTATTTT. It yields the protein CASATLEWRPSPDTQYF.

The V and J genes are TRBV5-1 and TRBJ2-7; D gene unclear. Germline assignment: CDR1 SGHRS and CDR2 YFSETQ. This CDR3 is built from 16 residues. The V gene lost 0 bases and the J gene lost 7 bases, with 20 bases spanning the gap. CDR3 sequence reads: CASSLDALDLTLEQYF. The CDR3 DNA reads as TGCGCCAGCAGCTTGGACGCTCTCGACCTCACCTTGGAGCAGTACTTC. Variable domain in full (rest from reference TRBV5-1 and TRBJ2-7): KAGVTQTPRYLIKTRGQQVTLSCSPISGHRSVSWYQQTPGQGLQFLFEYFSETQRNKGNFPGRFSGRQFSNSRSEMNVSTLELGDSALYLCASSLDALDLTLEQYFGPGTRLTVT.

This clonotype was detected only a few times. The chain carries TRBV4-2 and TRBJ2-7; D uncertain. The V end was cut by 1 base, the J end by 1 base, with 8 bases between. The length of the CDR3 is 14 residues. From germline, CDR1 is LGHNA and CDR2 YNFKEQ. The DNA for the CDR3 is TGTGCCAGCAGCCAAGTGTTACAGTCCTACGAGCAGTACTTC. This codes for CASSQVLQSYEQYF.

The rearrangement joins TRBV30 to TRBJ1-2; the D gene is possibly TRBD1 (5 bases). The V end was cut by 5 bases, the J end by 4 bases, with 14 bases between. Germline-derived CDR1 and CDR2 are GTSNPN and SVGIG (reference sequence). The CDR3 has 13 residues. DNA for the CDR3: TGTGCCTGGGTGCCCGACAGAGCCTATGGCTACACCTTC. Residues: CAWVPDRAYGYTF.

The CDR3: CASSQGTASSWQYF. The CDR3 DNA sequence: TGTGCCAGCAGCCAGGGGACAGCATCTAGTTGGCAGTACTTC. V and J are TRBV14 and TRBJ2-7; 7 bases map to TRBD1. V dropped 3 bases and J dropped 9; count of bases not matched to a gene: 11. This CDR3 spans 14 amino acids. Germline-derived CDR1 and CDR2 are SGHDN and FVKESK.

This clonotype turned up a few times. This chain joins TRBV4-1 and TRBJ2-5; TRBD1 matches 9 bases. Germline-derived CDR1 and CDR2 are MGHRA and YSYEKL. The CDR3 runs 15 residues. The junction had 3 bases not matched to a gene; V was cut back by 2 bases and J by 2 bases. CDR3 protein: CASSQMDRGQETQYF. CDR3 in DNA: TGCGCCAGCAGCCAAATGGACAGGGGACAAGAGACCCAGTACTTC.

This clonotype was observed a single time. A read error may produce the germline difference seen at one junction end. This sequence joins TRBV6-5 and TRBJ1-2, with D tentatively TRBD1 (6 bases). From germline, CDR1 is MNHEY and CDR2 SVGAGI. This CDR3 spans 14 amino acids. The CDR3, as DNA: TGTGCCAGCAGCAAAGGGACACTGTCCCATGGTTACACCTTC. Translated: CASSKGTLSHGYTF.

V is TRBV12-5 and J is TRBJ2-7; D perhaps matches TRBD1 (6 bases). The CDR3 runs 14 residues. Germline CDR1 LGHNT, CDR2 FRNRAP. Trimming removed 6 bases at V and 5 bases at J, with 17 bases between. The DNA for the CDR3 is TGTGCTAGTGGGATAGGGGGTCTATTCCACGAGCAGTACTTC. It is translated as CASGIGGLFHEQYF. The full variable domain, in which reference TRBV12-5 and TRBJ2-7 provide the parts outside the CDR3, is DARVTQTPRHKVTEMGQEVTMRCQPILGHNTVFWYRQTMMQGLELLAYFRNRAPLDDSGMPKDRFSAEMPDATLATLKIQPSEPRDSAVYFCASGIGGLFHEQYFGPGTRLTVT.

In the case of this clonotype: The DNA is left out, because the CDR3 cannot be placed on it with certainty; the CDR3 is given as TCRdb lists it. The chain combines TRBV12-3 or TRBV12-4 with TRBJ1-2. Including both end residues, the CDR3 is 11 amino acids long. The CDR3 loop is CASSSSWGYTF.

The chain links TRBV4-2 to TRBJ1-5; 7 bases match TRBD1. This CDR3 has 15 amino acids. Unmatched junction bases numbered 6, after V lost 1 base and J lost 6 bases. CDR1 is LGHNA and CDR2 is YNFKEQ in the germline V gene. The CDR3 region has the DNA TGTGCCAGCAGCCAAGGAGAGGGGGCAGGTCAGCCCCAGCATTTT. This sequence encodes CASSQGEGAGQPQHF.

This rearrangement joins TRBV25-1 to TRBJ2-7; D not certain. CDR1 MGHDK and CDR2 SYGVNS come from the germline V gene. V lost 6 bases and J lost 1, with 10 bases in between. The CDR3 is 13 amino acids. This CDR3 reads CASRSLSSYEQYF. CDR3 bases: TGTGCCAGCAGATCTCTAAGTTCCTACGAGCAGTACTTC.

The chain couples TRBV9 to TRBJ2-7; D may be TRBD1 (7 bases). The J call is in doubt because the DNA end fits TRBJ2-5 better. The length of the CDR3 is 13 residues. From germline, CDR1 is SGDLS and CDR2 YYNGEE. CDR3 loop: CASRQGTSETQYF. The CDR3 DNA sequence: TGTGCCAGCAGACAGGGGACTTCCGAGACCCAGTACTTC.

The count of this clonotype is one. The CDR3 nucleotides are TGTGCCAGCAGTGAGGATTCCCGACTAAACTATGGCTACACCTTC. Protein sequence: CASSEDSRLNYGYTF. The V call is TRBV2, the J call TRBJ1-2; D remains unclear. The CDR3 sequence is 15 residues long. Trimming removed 3 bases from V and 2 bases from J, with 13 bases in between. The germline CDR1 and CDR2 sequences are SNHLY and FYNNEI.

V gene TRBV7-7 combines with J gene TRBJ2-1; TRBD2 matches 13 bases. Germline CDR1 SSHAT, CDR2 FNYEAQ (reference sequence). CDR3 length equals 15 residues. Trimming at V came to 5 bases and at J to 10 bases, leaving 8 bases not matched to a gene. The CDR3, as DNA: TGTGCCAGCAGCCCCGGGACTAGCGGGAACTTCGAGCAGTTCTTC. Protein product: CASSPGTSGNFEQFF.

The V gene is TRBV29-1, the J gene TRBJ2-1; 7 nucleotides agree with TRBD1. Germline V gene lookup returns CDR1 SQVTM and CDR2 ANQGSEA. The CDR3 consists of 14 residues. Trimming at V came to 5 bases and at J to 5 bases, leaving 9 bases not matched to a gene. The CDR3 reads CSVSKGTAHNEQFF. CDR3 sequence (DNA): TGCAGCGTTTCGAAGGGGACAGCGCACAATGAGCAGTTCTTC.

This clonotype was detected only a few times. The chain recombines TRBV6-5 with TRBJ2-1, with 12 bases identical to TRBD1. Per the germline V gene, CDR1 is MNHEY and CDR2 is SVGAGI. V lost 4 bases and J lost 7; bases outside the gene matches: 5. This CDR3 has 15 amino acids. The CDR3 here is CASSSPGQGANEQFF. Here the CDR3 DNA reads TGTGCCAGCAGTTCGCCGGGACAGGGGGCGAATGAGCAGTTCTTC.

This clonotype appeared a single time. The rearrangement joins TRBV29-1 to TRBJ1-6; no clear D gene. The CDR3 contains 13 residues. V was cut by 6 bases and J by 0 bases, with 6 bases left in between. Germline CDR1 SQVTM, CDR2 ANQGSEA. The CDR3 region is CSVRISYNSPLHF. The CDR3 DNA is TGCAGCGTGAGGATCTCCTATAATTCACCCCTCCACTTT.

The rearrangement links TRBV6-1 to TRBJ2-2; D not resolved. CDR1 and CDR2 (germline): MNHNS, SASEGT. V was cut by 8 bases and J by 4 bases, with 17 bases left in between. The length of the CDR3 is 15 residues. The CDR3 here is CASSQAQESTGELFF. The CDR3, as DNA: TGTGCCAGCTCCCAAGCCCAAGAAAGCACCGGGGAGCTGTTTTTT.